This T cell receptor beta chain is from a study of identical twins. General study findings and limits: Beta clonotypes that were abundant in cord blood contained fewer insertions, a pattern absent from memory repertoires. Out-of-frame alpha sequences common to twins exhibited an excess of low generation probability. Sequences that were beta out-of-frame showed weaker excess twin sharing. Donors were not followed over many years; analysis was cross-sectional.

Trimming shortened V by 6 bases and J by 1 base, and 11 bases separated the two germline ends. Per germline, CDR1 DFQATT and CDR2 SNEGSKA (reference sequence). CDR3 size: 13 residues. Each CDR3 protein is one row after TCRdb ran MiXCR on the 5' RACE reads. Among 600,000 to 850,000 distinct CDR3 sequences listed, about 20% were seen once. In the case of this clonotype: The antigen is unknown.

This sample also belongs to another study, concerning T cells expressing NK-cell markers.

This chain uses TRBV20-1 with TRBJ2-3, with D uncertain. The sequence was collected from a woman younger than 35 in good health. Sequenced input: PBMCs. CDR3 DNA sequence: TGCAGTGCCTTTGACACTCGCACAGATACGCAGTATTTT. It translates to CSAFDTRTDTQYF.